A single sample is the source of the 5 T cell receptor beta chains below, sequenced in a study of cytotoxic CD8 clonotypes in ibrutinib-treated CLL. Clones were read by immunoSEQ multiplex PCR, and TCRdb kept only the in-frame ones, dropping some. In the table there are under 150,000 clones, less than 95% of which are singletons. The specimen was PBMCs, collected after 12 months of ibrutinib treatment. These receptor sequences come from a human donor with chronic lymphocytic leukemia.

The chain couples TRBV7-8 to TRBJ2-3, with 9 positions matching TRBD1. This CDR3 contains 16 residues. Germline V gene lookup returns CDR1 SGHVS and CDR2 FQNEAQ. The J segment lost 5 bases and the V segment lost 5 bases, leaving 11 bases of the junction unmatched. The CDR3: CASSPGQGLGEDTQYF. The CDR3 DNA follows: TGTGCCAGCAGCCCGGGACAGGGTTTGGGGGAAGATACGCAGTATTTT. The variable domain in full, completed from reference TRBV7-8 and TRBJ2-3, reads GAGVSQSPRYKVAKRGQDVALRCDPISGHVSLFWYQQALGQGPEFLTYFQNEAQLDKSGLPSDRFFAERPEGSVSTLKIQRTQQEDSAVYLCASSPGQGLGEDTQYFGPGTRLTVL.

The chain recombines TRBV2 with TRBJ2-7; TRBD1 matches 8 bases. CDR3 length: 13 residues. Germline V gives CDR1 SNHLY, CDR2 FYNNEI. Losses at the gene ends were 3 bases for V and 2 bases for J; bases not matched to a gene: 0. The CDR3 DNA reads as TGTGCCAGCAGTGAGGACAGGGCCTACGAGCAGTACTTC. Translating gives CASSEDRAYEQYF.

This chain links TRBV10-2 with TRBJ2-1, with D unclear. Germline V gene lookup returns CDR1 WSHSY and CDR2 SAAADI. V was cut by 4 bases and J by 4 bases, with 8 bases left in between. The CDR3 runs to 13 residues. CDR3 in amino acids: CASSGMTYNEQFF. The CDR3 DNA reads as TGCGCCAGCAGTGGGATGACTTACAATGAGCAGTTCTTC.

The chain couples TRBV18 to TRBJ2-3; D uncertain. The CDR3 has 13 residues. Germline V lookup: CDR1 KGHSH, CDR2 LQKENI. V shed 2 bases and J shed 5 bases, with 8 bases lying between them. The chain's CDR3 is CASSPAGEDTQYF. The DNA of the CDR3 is TGTGCCAGCTCACCAGCCGGTGAAGATACGCAGTATTTT.

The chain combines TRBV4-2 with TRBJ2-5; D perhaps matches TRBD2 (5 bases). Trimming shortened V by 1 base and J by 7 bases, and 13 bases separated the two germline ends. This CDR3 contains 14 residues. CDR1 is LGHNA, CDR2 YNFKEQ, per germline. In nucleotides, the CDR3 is TGTGCCAGCAGCCAAGTGGAACGGGCGGGGACCCAGTACTTC. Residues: CASSQVERAGTQYF.